This record looks at one TCR beta chain sequence and its context. This entry is derived from a study of OX40 agonist ivuxolimab in advanced cancers. Study-level background: Having had anti-PD-1, anti-PD-L1 or anti-CTLA-4 therapy before was allowed, and roughly 38% had some.

Produced via immunoSEQ multiplex PCR; TCRdb's table is partial and in-frame only. The sample lists some 90,000 clones, under 95% occurring once. The CDR3 is made up of 16 amino acids. Germline values: CDR1 SGHNT, CDR2 YYREEE (reference sequence). The ends were cut back, 4 bases at V and 0 bases at J, with 17 bases in the middle. The V and J genes are TRBV5-4 and TRBJ2-7; D is perhaps TRBD2 (7 bases). This receptor was taken from an adult with an advanced solid tumor such as melanoma, head and neck, liver or kidney cancer. The material was CD4+ or CD8+ T cells sorted from blood, obtained in a trial of the OX40 agonist ivuxolimab. The CDR3: CASSPGGGGSSYEQYF. CDR3 nucleotide sequence: TGTGCCAGCAGCCCCGGAGGGGGAGGGAGCTCCTACGAGCAGTACTTC.